The source of this T cell receptor (beta chain) is a study of T-cell reconstitution after alpha-beta-depleted transplantation in children. Findings of the study overall: The study reportedly traced alpha-beta T cells about two months after transplant to several hundred expanded graft clones. In some patients, recipient T cells and intrathymic progenitors surviving conditioning explained high day-60 diversity. T-cell counts and diversity were attributed mostly to newly produced T cells one year after transplant.

A library of TCRbeta sequences, prepared with unique molecular identifiers, was generated. Each CDR3 protein gets one entry after TCRdb re-called the PCR reads with MiXCR. This table has a few hundred thousand distinct CDR3 sequences, roughly 25% appearing once. As regards this clonotype: Antigen: not known.

The CDR3 extends over 14 amino acids. Germline V CDR1 and CDR2: ENHRY, SYGVKD. The V and J ends lost 6 bases and 1 base, in that order; junction bases with no gene match: 5. Sequenced material: PBMCs, taken before TCRalphabeta/CD19-depleted stem cell transplant. This chain joins TRBV10-3 and TRBJ2-7; TRBD1 aligns across 8 bases. The receptor's source is a girl aged 2 to 10 with Fanconi anemia, due to receive a stem cell transplant. DNA for the CDR3: TGTGCCATCAGGCCGGGACAGGCTTCCTACGAGCAGTACTTC. This translates into CAIRPGQASYEQYF.